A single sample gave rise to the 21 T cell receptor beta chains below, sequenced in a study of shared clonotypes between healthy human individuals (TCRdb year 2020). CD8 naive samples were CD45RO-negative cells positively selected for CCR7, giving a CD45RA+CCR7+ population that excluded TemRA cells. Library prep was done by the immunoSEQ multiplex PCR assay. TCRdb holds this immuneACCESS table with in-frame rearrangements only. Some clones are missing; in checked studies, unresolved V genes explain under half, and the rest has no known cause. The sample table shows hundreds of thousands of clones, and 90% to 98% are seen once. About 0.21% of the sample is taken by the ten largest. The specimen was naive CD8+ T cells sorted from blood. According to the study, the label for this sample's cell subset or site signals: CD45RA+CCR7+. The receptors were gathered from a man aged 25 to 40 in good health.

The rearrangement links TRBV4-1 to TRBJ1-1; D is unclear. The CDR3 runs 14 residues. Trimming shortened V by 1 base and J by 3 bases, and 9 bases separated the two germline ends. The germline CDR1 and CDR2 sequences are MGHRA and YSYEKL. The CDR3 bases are TGCGCCAGCAGCCAAGTGGGTTTGGACACTGAAGCTTTCTTT. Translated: CASSQVGLDTEAFF.

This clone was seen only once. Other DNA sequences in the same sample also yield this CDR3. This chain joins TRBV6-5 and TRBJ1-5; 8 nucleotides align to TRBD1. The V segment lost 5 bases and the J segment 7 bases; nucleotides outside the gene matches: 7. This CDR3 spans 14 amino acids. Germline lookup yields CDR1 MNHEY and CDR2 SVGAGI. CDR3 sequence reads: CASSLGQGSQPQHF. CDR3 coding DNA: TGTGCCAGCAGTCTTGGACAGGGAAGCCAGCCCCAGCATTTT.

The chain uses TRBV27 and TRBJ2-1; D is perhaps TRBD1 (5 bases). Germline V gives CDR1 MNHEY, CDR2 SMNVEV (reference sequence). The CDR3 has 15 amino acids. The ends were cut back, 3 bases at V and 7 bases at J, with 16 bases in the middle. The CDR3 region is CASSFGSPGWNEQFF. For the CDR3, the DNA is TGTGCCAGCAGTTTCGGGTCTCCAGGGTGGAATGAGCAGTTCTTC.

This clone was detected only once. The CDR3 coding sequence is TGCGCCAGCAGCCAGGTTTCTTCGAACACCGGGGAGCTGTTTTTT. Translated: CASSQVSSNTGELFF. V usage is TRBV4-3 and J usage is TRBJ2-2; D not certain. Looked up from germline, CDR1 is LGHNA and CDR2 is YSLEER. V was shortened by 3 bases and J by 0 bases, with 8 bases between the two germline ends. The CDR3 sequence is 15 residues long.

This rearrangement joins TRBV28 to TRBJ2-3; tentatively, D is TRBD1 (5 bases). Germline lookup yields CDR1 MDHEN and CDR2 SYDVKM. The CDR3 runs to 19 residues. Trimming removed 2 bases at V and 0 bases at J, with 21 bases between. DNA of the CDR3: TGTGCCAGCAGTTTAGGGTGGGGTGGGGCGGCTACTAGCACAGATACGCAGTATTTT. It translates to CASSLGWGGAATSTDTQYF.

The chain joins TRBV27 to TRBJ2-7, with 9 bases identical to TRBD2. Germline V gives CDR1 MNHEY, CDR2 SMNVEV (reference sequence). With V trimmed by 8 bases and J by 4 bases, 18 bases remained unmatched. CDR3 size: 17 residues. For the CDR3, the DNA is TGTGCCAGCCAGCCAATCTTCGGTGGCGGGAGGGCGTACGAGCAGTACTTC. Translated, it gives CASQPIFGGGRAYEQYF.

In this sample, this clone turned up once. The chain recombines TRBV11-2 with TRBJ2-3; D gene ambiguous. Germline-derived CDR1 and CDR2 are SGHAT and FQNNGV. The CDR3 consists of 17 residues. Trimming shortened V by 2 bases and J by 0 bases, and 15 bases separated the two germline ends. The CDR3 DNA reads TGTGCCAGCAGCTTACGAGGTATAAGATCTAGCACAGATACGCAGTATTTT. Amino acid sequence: CASSLRGIRSSTDTQYF. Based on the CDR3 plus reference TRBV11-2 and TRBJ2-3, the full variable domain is EAGVAQSPRYKIIEKRQSVAFWCNPISGHATLYWYQQILGQGPKLLIQFQNNGVVDDSQLPKDRFSAERLKGVDSTLKIQPAKLEDSAVYLCASSLRGIRSSTDTQYFGPGTRLTVL.

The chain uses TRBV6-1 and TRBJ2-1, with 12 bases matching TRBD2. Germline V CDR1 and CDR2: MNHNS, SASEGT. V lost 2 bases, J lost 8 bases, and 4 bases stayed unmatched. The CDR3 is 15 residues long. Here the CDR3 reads CASSESRLAGDEQFF. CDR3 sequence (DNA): TGTGCCAGCAGTGAATCGAGACTAGCGGGAGATGAGCAGTTCTTC.

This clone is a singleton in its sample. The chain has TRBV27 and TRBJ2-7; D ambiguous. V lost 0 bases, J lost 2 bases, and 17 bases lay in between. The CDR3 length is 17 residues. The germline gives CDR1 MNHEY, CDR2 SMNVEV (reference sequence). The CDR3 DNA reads TGTGCCAGCAGTTTATCGGGAAGCTCCCCGCTACCCTACGAGCAGTACTTC. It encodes CASSLSGSSPLPYEQYF.

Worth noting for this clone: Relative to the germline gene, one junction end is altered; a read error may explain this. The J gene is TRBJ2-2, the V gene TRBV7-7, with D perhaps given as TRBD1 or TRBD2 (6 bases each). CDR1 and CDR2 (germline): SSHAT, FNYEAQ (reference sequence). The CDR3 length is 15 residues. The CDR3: CASSAKGGNTGELFF. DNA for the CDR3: TGTGCTAGCAGCGCGAAGGGGGGGAACACCGGGGAGCTGTTTTTT.

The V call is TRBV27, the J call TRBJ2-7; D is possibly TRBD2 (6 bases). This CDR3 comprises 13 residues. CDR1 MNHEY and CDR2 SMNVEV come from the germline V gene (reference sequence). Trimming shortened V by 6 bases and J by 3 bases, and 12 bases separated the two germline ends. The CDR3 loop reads CASSIREHYEQYF. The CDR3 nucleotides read TGTGCCAGCAGCATCCGGGAGCACTACGAGCAGTACTTC.

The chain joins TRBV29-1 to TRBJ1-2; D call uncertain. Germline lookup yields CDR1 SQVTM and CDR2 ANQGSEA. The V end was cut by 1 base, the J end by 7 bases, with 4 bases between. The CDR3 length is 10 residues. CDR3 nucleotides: TGCAGCGTTGAAGGGGTTGGCTACACCTTC. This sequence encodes CSVEGVGYTF.

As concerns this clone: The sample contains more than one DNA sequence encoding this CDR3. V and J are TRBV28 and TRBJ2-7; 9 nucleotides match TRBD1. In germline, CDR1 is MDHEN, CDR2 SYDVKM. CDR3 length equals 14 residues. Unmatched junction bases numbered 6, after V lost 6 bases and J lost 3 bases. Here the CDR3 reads CASSPDRGDYEQYF. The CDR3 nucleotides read TGTGCCAGCAGCCCCGACAGGGGGGACTACGAGCAGTACTTC.

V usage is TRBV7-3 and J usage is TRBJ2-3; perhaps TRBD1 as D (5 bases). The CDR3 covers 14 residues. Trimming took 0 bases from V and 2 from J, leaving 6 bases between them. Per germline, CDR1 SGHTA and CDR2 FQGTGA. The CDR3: CASSLTGVTDTQYF. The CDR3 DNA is TGTGCCAGCAGCTTAACAGGGGTCACAGATACGCAGTATTTT.

As DNA, the CDR3 is TGTGCCAGCTCACCACAGGAATCCGCCTACAATGAGCAGTTCTTC. Protein: CASSPQESAYNEQFF. The chain links TRBV18 to TRBJ2-1; the D is unclear. Germline V gives CDR1 KGHSH, CDR2 LQKENI. CDR3 length: 15 residues. Deletions cut 1 base from V and 2 bases from J, with 9 bases between.

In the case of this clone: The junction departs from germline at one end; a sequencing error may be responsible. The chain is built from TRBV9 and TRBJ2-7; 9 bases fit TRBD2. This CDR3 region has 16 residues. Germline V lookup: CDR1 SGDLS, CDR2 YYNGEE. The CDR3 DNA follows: TGTGCCAGCAGCCCATCTCAAGGCGGGAGGGACTACGAACAGTACTTC. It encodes CASSPSQGGRDYEQYF.

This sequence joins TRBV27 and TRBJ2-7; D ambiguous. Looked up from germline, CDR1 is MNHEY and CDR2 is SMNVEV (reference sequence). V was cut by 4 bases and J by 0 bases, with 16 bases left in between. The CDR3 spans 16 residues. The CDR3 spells CASSSYRGPRSYEQYF. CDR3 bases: TGTGCCAGCAGTTCGTACCGCGGACCTCGCTCCTACGAGCAGTACTTC.

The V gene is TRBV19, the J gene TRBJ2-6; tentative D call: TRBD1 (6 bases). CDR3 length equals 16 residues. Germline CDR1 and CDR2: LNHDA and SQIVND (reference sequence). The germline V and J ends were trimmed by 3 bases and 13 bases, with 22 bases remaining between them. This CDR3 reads CASSISQGRVSWVLTF. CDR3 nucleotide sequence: TGTGCCAGTAGTATTTCACAGGGCAGAGTTTCGTGGGTCCTGACTTTC.

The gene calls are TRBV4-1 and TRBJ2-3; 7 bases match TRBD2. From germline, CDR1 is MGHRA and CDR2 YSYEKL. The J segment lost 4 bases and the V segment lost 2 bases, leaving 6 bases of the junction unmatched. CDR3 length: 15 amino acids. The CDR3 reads CASSQSGLAADTQYF. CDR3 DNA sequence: TGCGCCAGCAGCCAATCAGGGCTAGCGGCAGATACGCAGTATTTT.

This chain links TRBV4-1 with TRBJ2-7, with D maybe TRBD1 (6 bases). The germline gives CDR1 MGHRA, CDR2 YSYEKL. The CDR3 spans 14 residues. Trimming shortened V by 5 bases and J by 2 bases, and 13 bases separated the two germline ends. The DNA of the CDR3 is TGCGCCAGCAGCTGGGGGCAGGGTCCCTACGAGCAGTACTTC. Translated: CASSWGQGPYEQYF.

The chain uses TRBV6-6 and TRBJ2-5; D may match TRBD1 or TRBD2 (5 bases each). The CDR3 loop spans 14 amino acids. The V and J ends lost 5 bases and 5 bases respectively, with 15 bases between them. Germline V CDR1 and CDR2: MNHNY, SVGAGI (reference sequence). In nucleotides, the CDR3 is TGTGCCAGCAGTGGGCTTATGGGGGAGGAGACCCAGTACTTC. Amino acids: CASSGLMGEETQYF.